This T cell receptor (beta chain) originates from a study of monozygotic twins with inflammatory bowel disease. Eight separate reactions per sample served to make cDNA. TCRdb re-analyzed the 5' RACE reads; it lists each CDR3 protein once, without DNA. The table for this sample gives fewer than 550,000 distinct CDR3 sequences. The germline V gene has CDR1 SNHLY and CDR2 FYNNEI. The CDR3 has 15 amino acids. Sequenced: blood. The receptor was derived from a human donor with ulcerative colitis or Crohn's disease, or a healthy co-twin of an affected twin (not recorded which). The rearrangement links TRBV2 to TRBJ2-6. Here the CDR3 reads CASSDQGSGANVLTF.